This is a list of T cell receptor beta chains from one sample in a study of blood T cell repertoires in COVID-19. Produced via immunoSEQ multiplex PCR; TCRdb's table is partial and in-frame only. The table includes under 250,000 clones, around 88% detected once. Sequencing used peripheral blood. The receptors here all came from a man older than 75 with acute or convalescent COVID-19. Each CDR3 is given with its conserved first and last residue. Each record gives: J gene, D gene, clone size, V gene, CDR3 protein, CDR3 DNA. The D gene is left open where the match is weak. Size is omitted from some rows. Given values are once, few, many or a class for expanded clones.

J: TRBJ2-6
D: TRBD1
size: .
V: TRBV29-1
CDR3: CSVGAGGAGANVLTF
DNA: TGCAGCGTTGGGGCAGGGGGTGCTGGGGCCAACGTCCTGACTTTC

J: TRBJ2-2
D: TRBD1
size: .
V: TRBV5-1
CDR3: CASSRGTGVLTGELFF
DNA: TGCGCCAGCAGCCGCGGGACAGGGGTATTAACCGGGGAGCTGTTTTTT

J: TRBJ2-4
D: TRBD2
size: .
V: TRBV7-2
CDR3: CASSPTRGGSKNIQYF
DNA: TGTGCCAGCAGCCCGACGCGGGGGGGTAGTAAAAACATTCAGTACTTC

J: TRBJ1-2
D: .
size: .
V: TRBV11-2
CDR3: CASSLPFRYGYTF
DNA: TGTGCCAGCAGCCTTCCTTTCCGCTATGGCTACACCTTC

J: TRBJ1-3
D: TRBD1
size: many
V: TRBV18
CDR3: CASSPVDRGGNTIYF
DNA: TGTGCCAGCTCACCGGTGGACAGGGGAGGAAACACCATATATTTT

J: TRBJ1-2
D: .
size: .
V: TRBV7-9
CDR3: CASSVDPSTGYTF
DNA: TGTGCCAGCAGCGTTGATCCGTCTACTGGCTACACCTTC

J: TRBJ2-6
D: TRBD1
size: few
V: TRBV5-1
CDR3: CASSLEGASGANVLTF
DNA: TGCGCCAGCAGCTTGGAGGGGGCTAGCGGGGCCAACGTCCTGACTTTC

J: TRBJ2-3
D: .
size: once
V: TRBV5-1
CDR3: CASSLLSPDTQYF
DNA: TGCGCCAGCAGCCTCCTATCGCCAGATACGCAGTATTTT

J: TRBJ1-5
D: TRBD1
size: .
V: TRBV2
CDR3: CASRGTVEGKPQHF
DNA: TGTGCCAGCAGGGGGACAGTGGAGGGAAAGCCCCAGCATTTT

J: TRBJ1-6
D: TRBD1
size: .
V: TRBV7-2
CDR3: CASSGGQGRSPLHF
DNA: TGTGCCAGCAGCGGGGGACAGGGTAGATCACCCCTCCACTTT

J: TRBJ2-1
D: .
size: once
V: TRBV28
CDR3: CASRPQGGVNEQFF
DNA: TGTGCCAGCAGGCCCCAGGGTGGAGTGAATGAGCAGTTCTTC

J: TRBJ1-2
D: .
size: .
V: TRBV5-1
CDR3: CASSLDRGYGYTF
DNA: TGCGCCAGCAGCTTAGACCGGGGCTATGGCTACACCTTC

J: TRBJ1-5
D: .
size: .
V: TRBV2
CDR3: CASSDSGYNQPQHF
DNA: TGTGCCAGCAGTGATTCGGGATACAATCAGCCCCAGCATTTT

J: TRBJ2-7
D: .
size: .
V: TRBV6-4
CDR3: CAKQEVQGSPYEQYF
DNA: TGTGCCAAACAAGAAGTACAGGGATCCCCCTACGAGCAGTACTTC

J: TRBJ1-5
D: .
size: .
V: TRBV5-4
CDR3: CASSLAGSNQPQHF
DNA: TGTGCCAGCAGCCTAGCGGGGAGCAATCAGCCCCAGCATTTT

J: TRBJ2-6
D: TRBD1
size: once
V: TRBV5-1
CDR3: CASSLGDRGAGANVLTF
DNA: TGCGCCAGCAGCTTGGGGGACAGGGGAGCTGGGGCCAACGTCCTGACTTTC

J: TRBJ2-5
D: TRBD1
size: .
V: TRBV7-3
CDR3: CASSPQQGQDQETQYF
DNA: TGTGCCAGCAGCCCACAACAGGGGCAAGACCAAGAGACCCAGTACTTC

J: TRBJ2-7
D: .
size: .
V: TRBV7-9
CDR3: CASNPLVSYEQYF
DNA: TGTGCCAGCAACCCCCTAGTCAGCTACGAGCAGTACTTC

J: TRBJ2-2
D: .
size: few
V: TRBV29-1
CDR3: CSVLYTGELFF
DNA: TGCAGCGTGTTATACACCGGGGAGCTGTTTTTT

J: TRBJ2-7
D: TRBD1
size: .
V: TRBV7-2
CDR3: CASSRDRVGEQYF
DNA: TGTGCCAGCAGCCGGGACAGGGTAGGCGAGCAGTACTTC

J: TRBJ1-2
D: .
size: .
V: TRBV11-2
CDR3: CASSLGRQEDYGYTF
DNA: TGTGCCAGCAGCTTAGGCCGGCAGGAGGACTATGGCTACACCTTC

J: TRBJ1-6
D: .
size: .
V: TRBV6-5
CDR3: CASSLGRSNSPLHF
DNA: TGTGCCAGCAGTCTGGGGAGAAGTAATTCACCCCTCCACTTT

J: TRBJ2-5
D: TRBD2
size: .
V: TRBV5-5
CDR3: CASSSRGTSGRATQYF
DNA: TGTGCCAGCAGCTCTAGGGGGACTAGCGGGAGAGCGACCCAGTACTTC

J: TRBJ2-5
D: TRBD2
size: .
V: TRBV2
CDR3: CASINLAGETQYF
DNA: TGTGCCAGCATCAACCTAGCGGGAGAGACCCAGTACTTC

J: TRBJ2-1
D: .
size: .
V: TRBV11-2
CDR3: CASSLDQGVDEQFF
DNA: TGTGCCAGCAGCTTAGATCAGGGTGTCGATGAGCAGTTCTTC